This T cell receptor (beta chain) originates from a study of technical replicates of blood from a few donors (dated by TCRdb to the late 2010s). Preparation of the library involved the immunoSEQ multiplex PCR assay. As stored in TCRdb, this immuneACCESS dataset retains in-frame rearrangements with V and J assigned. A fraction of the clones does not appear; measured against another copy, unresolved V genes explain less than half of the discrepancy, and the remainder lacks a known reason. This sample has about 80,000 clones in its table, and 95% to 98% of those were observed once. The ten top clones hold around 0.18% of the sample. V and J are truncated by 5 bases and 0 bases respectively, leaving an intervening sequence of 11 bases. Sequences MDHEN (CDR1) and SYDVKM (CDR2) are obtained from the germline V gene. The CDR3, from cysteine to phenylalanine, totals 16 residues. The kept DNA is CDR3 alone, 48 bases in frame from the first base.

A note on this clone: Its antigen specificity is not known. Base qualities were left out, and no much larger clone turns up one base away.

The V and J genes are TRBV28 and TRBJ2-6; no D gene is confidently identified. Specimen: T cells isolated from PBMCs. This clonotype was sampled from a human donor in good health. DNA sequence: TGTGCCAGCAGTCCTAACCAATTCTCTGGGGCCAACGTCCTGACTTTC. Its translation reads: CASSPNQFSGANVLTF.